The 29 T cell receptor beta chains in this list originate from one sample, sequenced in a study of PD-1 blockade in classical Hodgkin lymphoma. Time point denoted: cycle 4 day 1 (C4D1), after six to seven weeks of nivolumab. Each patient's relapse followed autologous stem cell transplantation, and brentuximab vedotin exposure varied. Magnetic negative selection served to purify CD4+ T cells out of PBMCs that had been thawed. Measured with immunoSEQ multiplex PCR; TCRdb has only the in-frame clones, and not every one. The sample holds tens of thousands of clones, 86% seen once. The sample consisted of CD4+ T cells from blood, taken before the fourth cycle of nivolumab. These TCRs come from a human donor with classical Hodgkin lymphoma.

The gene calls are TRBV27 and TRBJ2-7; a weak D match, TRBD2 (6 bases). The CDR3 is 13 amino acids. With 6 bases removed from V and 6 bases from J, the gap between germline ends came to 15 bases. Germline CDR1 reads MNHEY; CDR2 reads SMNVEV (reference sequence). The CDR3, as DNA: TGTGCCAGCAGACGTTCGGGGGTCCGCGAGCAGTACTTC. Protein sequence: CASRRSGVREQYF.

The chain recombines TRBV5-8 with TRBJ2-5; D is ambiguous. This CDR3 comprises 14 residues. The germline V and J ends were trimmed by 3 bases and 5 bases, with 14 bases remaining between them. The germline CDR1 and CDR2 sequences are SGHTS and YDEGEE. The CDR3 here is CASSSVVSSETQYF. The CDR3 DNA follows: TGTGCCAGCAGCTCGGTGGTTAGCTCGGAGACCCAGTACTTC.

This chain connects TRBV4-1 to TRBJ2-7; no reliable D call. In germline, CDR1 is MGHRA, CDR2 YSYEKL. The CDR3 loop spans 11 amino acids. Between the trimmed V and J ends, which lost 3 bases and 5 bases, there was a span of 5 bases. The CDR3 bases are TGCGCCAGCAGCCATGGCGACGAGCAGTACTTC. Amino acid sequence: CASSHGDEQYF.

The rearrangement links TRBV11-2 to TRBJ1-2; 8 bases agree with TRBD1. J was trimmed by 8 bases and V by 2 bases; bases with no gene match: 7. Germline CDR1 SGHAT, CDR2 FQNNGV. The CDR3 sequence is 14 residues long. CDR3 coding DNA: TGTGCCAGCAGCTTACGACAGGGGATAAGGGGCTACACCTTC. The encoded protein is CASSLRQGIRGYTF.

The chain links TRBV15 to TRBJ2-2; D is perhaps TRBD1 (5 bases). The CDR3 loop spans 18 amino acids. V lost 0 bases, J lost 6 bases, and 20 bases lay in between. Germline loops: CDR1 LNHNV, CDR2 YYDKDF (reference sequence). As DNA, the CDR3 is TGTGCCACCAGCAGAGACCGAAACCAGGGCAGTTTCCCCGGGGAGCTGTTTTTT. This codes for CATSRDRNQGSFPGELFF.

The rearrangement links TRBV30 to TRBJ1-5; weak D call: TRBD1 (6 bases). The germline V and J ends were trimmed by 3 bases and 0 bases, with 15 bases remaining between them. The germline V gene has CDR1 GTSNPN and CDR2 SVGIG (reference sequence). This CDR3 is built from 16 residues. As DNA, the CDR3 is TGTGCCTGGAGCCCCCGGACAGCTTATAGCAATCAGCCCCAGCATTTT. Translation: CAWSPRTAYSNQPQHF.

The chain employs TRBV28 and TRBJ2-7; D possibly corresponds to TRBD2 (6 bases). The germline CDR1 and CDR2 sequences are MDHEN and SYDVKM. The CDR3 has 14 residues. V lost 4 bases and J 3 bases, leaving 13 bases between the germline ends. CDR3 in amino acids: CASSSPGLNYEQYF. The CDR3 nucleotides read TGTGCCAGCAGTTCGCCGGGACTCAACTACGAGCAGTACTTC.

The V call is TRBV28, the J call TRBJ2-2; D might be TRBD1 or TRBD2, each matching 6 bases. V lost 7 bases, J lost 7 bases, and 22 bases lay in between. The CDR3 loop spans 16 amino acids. Germline V lookup: CDR1 MDHEN, CDR2 SYDVKM. CDR3 nucleotide sequence: TGTGCCAGCACCCCACAGGGCGGGACTTATGTCGGGGAGCTGTTTTTT. The encoded protein is CASTPQGGTYVGELFF.

This chain joins TRBV5-1 and TRBJ1-4; the D gene is possibly TRBD1 (5 bases). Trimming cost V 2 bases and J 5 bases, with 7 bases left between them. This CDR3 region has 13 residues. Germline CDR1 reads SGHRS; CDR2 reads YFSETQ. The CDR3 DNA reads as TGCGCCAGCAGCTTAGGGGACAATGAAAAACTGTTTTTT. Its protein product is CASSLGDNEKLFF.

The DNA of the CDR3 is TGTGCCAGCAGCTTAGGAGGGGTAGGCCAGTACTTC. Protein: CASSLGGVGQYF. The chain carries TRBV11-2 and TRBJ2-5, with D perhaps TRBD1 or TRBD2 (5 bases each). Trimming removed 1 base from V and 10 bases from J, with 10 bases in between. This CDR3 is 12 amino acids long. Germline loops: CDR1 SGHAT, CDR2 FQNNGV.

The chain is built from TRBV5-4 and TRBJ2-2; perhaps TRBD2 as D (6 bases). Germline V gene lookup returns CDR1 SGHNT and CDR2 YYREEE (reference sequence). V was shortened by 4 bases and J by 3 bases, with 13 bases between the two germline ends. The length of the CDR3 is 15 residues. The CDR3 is CASSAGGPYTGELFF. CDR3 DNA sequence: TGTGCCAGCAGCGCCGGAGGGCCTTACACCGGGGAGCTGTTTTTT.

CDR3: CASSLGTGSLNTEAFF. CDR3 DNA: TGTGCCAGCAGCTTAGGGACAGGGTCTCTGAACACTGAAGCTTTCTTT. The J gene is TRBJ1-1, the V gene TRBV7-8; 8 nucleotides match TRBD1. The CDR3 length is 16 residues. From germline, CDR1 is SGHVS and CDR2 FQNEAQ. V trimming: 1 base; J trimming: 0 bases; junction bases outside the gene matches: 4.

This sequence joins TRBV7-2 and TRBJ2-7, with D perhaps given as TRBD1 or TRBD2 (6 bases each). Germline assignment: CDR1 SGHTA and CDR2 FQGNSA. This CDR3 spans 19 amino acids. V lost 2 bases, J lost 3 bases, and 26 bases lay in between. As DNA, the CDR3 is TGTGCCAGCAGCTTACGGGAGACCATCCACGGGACACCCCTCTACGAGCAGTACTTC. This gives the protein CASSLRETIHGTPLYEQYF.

The chain has TRBV2 and TRBJ2-2, with D unclear. This CDR3 has 13 amino acids. The germline V gene has CDR1 SNHLY and CDR2 FYNNEI. The V end lost 4 bases, the J end lost 5 bases, and 8 bases lay between the germline ends. The chain's CDR3 is CASSVEATGELFF. In nucleotides, the CDR3 is TGTGCCAGCAGTGTAGAGGCTACCGGGGAGCTGTTTTTT.

This chain uses TRBV28 with TRBJ2-5; unclear D gene. This CDR3 region has 12 residues. V was cut by 8 bases and J by 2 bases, with 9 bases left in between. Germline CDR1 MDHEN, CDR2 SYDVKM. The CDR3: CASLGLQETQYF. CDR3 in DNA: TGTGCCAGCCTGGGTTTACAAGAGACCCAGTACTTC. Combining the CDR3 with reference TRBV28 and TRBJ2-5 gives the whole variable domain DVKVTQSSRYLVKRTGEKVFLECVQDMDHENMFWYRQDPGLGLRLIYFSYDVKMKEKGDIPEGYSVSREKKERFSLILESASTNQTSMYLCASLGLQETQYFGPGTRLLVL.

The chain couples TRBV4-2 to TRBJ2-7, with 7 nucleotides matching TRBD2. Germline V gives CDR1 LGHNA, CDR2 YNFKEQ. The ends lost 0 bases at V and 2 bases at J; junction bases unmatched: 7. The CDR3 is 16 residues long. The CDR3 DNA reads TGTGCCAGCAGCCAAGATCCTGGGACTACCACCTACGAGCAGTACTTC. It is translated as CASSQDPGTTTYEQYF.

The V call is TRBV5-1, the J call TRBJ2-7; 11 bases match TRBD1. Germline V gene lookup returns CDR1 SGHRS and CDR2 YFSETQ. The CDR3 consists of 14 residues. V shed 5 bases and J 4 bases; nucleotides not matched to a gene: 5. The CDR3 is CASRPGTGGYEQYF. The CDR3 nucleotides read TGCGCCAGCAGACCCGGGACAGGGGGTTACGAGCAGTACTTC.

On this clone itself: The identical CDR3 is also encoded by other nucleotide sequences in the sample. This chain uses TRBV4-2 with TRBJ2-7, with D hard to call. The CDR3 contains 16 residues. Per the germline V gene, CDR1 is LGHNA and CDR2 is YNFKEQ. Trimming took off 0 bases at V and 3 bases at J, with 15 bases between the two ends. The CDR3 spells CASSQDWSGVLYEQYF. The CDR3 DNA reads TGTGCCAGCAGCCAAGATTGGTCAGGCGTGCTCTACGAGCAGTACTTC.

The V call is TRBV7-2, the J call TRBJ2-1; 15 bases match TRBD2. CDR3 length: 18 amino acids. The germline CDR1 and CDR2 sequences are SGHTA and FQGNSA. The J segment lost 8 bases and the V segment lost 5 bases, leaving 13 bases of the junction unmatched. This CDR3 reads CASSVGLAGGTWVHEQFF. The CDR3 bases are TGTGCCAGCAGCGTGGGACTAGCGGGGGGTACATGGGTGCATGAGCAGTTCTTC. The variable domain in full, with the rest retrieved from reference TRBV7-2 and TRBJ2-1, is GAGVSQSPSNKVTEKGKDVELRCDPISGHTALYWYRQSLGQGLEFLIYFQGNSAPDKSGLPSDRFSAERTGGSVSTLTIQRTQQEDSAVYLCASSVGLAGGTWVHEQFFGPGTRLTVL.

The CDR3 is CASSPGLDTGELFF. The DNA of the CDR3 is TGTGCCAGCTCACCGGGACTAGACACCGGGGAGCTGTTTTTT. The chain couples TRBV18 to TRBJ2-2, with 8 bases aligning to TRBD2. Germline trimming cut 3 bases from V and 3 bases from J; bases unmatched to any gene: 0. The germline V gene encodes CDR1 KGHSH and CDR2 LQKENI. The CDR3 has 14 residues.

The chain uses TRBV28 and TRBJ1-1; D gene uncertain. V was clipped by 5 bases and J by 2 bases, with 6 bases between them. The CDR3 consists of 12 residues. Germline lookup yields CDR1 MDHEN and CDR2 SYDVKM. DNA for the CDR3: TGTGCCAGCAGTGACACCAACACTGAAGCTTTCTTT. Protein sequence: CASSDTNTEAFF.

This clone has more than one count but fewer than ten. The V gene is TRBV6-1, the J gene TRBJ2-2, with TRBD1 matching 7 bases. The V and J ends lost 6 bases and 3 bases, in that order; junction bases with no gene match: 7. Germline V gene data show CDR1 as MNHNS and CDR2 as SASEGT. The CDR3 is 15 residues long. The CDR3 coding sequence is TGTGCCAGCAGGAGGGGACAGCTAGACACCGGGGAGCTGTTTTTT. This codes for CASRRGQLDTGELFF.

This rearrangement joins TRBV5-5 to TRBJ2-3, with D hard to call. The germline V gene has CDR1 SGHKS and CDR2 YYEKEE (reference sequence). With 0 bases removed from V and 5 bases from J, the gap between germline ends came to 10 bases. The CDR3 totals 14 residues. The CDR3 spells CASSLGIAGDTQYF. In DNA, the CDR3 is TGTGCCAGCAGCTTGGGGATAGCTGGAGATACGCAGTATTTT.

There are a few counts of this clone. This chain joins TRBV14 and TRBJ2-7, with 7 bases aligning to TRBD2. Germline trimming cut 1 base from V and 2 bases from J; bases unmatched to any gene: 2. The germline V gene has CDR1 SGHDN and CDR2 FVKESK. There are 14 residues in the CDR3. CDR3 nucleotides: TGTGCCAGCAGCCAAGTCGGGGGGACCTACGAGCAGTACTTC. Amino acids: CASSQVGGTYEQYF.

The chain's CDR3 is CASSLLGWTGNQPQHF. The CDR3 nucleotides read TGTGCCAGCAGCTTACTAGGGTGGACAGGGAATCAGCCCCAGCATTTT. This sequence joins TRBV7-8 and TRBJ1-5; 8 bases agree with TRBD1. V gave up 2 bases and J gave up 4 bases; unmatched junction bases: 7. The CDR3 consists of 16 residues. Germline CDR1 SGHVS, CDR2 FQNEAQ.

This clone was observed once. The chain couples TRBV27 to TRBJ1-6, with D maybe TRBD1 (5 bases). This CDR3 spans 15 amino acids. The germline CDR1 and CDR2 sequences are MNHEY and SMNVEV (reference sequence). V gave up 3 bases and J gave up 6 bases, with 12 bases separating them. The CDR3 is CASSFLREANSPLHF. CDR3 DNA: TGTGCCAGCAGTTTCCTCAGGGAAGCTAATTCACCCCTCCACTTT.

This chain joins TRBV27 and TRBJ2-1; a possible D gene is TRBD2 (5 bases). This CDR3 comprises 13 residues. Between the trimmed V and J ends, which lost 6 bases and 4 bases, there was a span of 10 bases. The germline gives CDR1 MNHEY, CDR2 SMNVEV (reference sequence). The CDR3 region has the DNA TGTGCCAGCAGCCGGACGGGGTACAATGAGCAGTTCTTC. It translates to CASSRTGYNEQFF.

The rearrangement uses TRBV6-1 and TRBJ1-1, with D possibly matching TRBD1 (6 bases). CDR3 length: 14 amino acids. The germline V gene encodes CDR1 MNHNS and CDR2 SASEGT. V lost 8 bases and J lost 2, with 15 bases in between. CDR3: CASGRGSVNTEAFF. For the CDR3, the DNA is TGTGCCAGCGGCAGGGGATCGGTTAACACTGAAGCTTTCTTT.

This clone showed up just once. At one end the junction does not follow the germline gene, possibly because of a read error. This chain links TRBV11-2 with TRBJ1-1; D gene unclear. Germline-derived CDR1 and CDR2 are SGHAT and FQNNGV. The CDR3 is 14 residues long. CDR3 amino acids: CASSLETANTEAFF. In DNA form, the CDR3 reads TGTGCCAGCAGCCTAGAAACAGCGAACACTGAAGCTTTCTTT.